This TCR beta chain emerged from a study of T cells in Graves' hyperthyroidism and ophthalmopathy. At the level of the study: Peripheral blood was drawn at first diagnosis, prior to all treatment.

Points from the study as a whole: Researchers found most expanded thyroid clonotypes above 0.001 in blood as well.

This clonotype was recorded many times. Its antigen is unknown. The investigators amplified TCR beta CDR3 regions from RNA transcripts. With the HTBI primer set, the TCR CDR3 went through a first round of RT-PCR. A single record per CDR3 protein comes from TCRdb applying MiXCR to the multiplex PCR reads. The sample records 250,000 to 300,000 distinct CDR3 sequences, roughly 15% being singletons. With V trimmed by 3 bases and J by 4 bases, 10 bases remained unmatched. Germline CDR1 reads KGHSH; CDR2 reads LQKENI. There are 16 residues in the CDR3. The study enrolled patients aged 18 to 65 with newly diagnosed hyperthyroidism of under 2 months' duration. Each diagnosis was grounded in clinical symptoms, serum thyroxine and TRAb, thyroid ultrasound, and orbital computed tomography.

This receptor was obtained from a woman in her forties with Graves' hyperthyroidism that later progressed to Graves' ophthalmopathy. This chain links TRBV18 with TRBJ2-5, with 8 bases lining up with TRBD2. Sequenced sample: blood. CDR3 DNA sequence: TGTGCCAGCTCACCCCGGACTAGCCTCATTAGAGAGACCCAGTACTTC. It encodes CASSPRTSLIRETQYF. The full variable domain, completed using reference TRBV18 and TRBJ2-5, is NAGVMQNPRHLVRRRGQEARLRCSPMKGHSHVYWYRQLPEEGLKFMVYLQKENIIDESGMPKERFSAEFPKEGPSILRIQQVVRGDSAAYFCASSPRTSLIRETQYFGPGTRLLVL.